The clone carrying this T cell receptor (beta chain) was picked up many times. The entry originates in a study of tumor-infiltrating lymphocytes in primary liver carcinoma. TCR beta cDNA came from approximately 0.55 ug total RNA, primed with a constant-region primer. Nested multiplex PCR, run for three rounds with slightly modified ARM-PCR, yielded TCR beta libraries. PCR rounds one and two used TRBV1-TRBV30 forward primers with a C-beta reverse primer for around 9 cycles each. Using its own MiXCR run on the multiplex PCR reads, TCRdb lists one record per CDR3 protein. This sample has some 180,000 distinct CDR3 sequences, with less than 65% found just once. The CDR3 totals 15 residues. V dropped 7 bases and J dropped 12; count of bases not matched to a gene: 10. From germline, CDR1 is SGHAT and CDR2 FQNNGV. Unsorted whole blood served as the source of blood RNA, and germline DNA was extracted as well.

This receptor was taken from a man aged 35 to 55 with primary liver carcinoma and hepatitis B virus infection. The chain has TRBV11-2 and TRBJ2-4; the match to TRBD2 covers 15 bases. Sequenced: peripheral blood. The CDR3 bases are TGTGCCAGCATACCGGGACTAGCGGGAGGCAGGAGTCAGTACTTC. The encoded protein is CASIPGLAGGRSQYF.